The rows below give T cell receptor beta chains drawn from one sample of a study of OX40 agonist ivuxolimab in advanced cancers. Method: immunoSEQ multiplex PCR; TCRdb's copy keeps in-frame clones and lacks some. Altogether 60,000 or so clones are present, about 94% being singletons, with the ten largest covering around a fifth. Sequenced material: CD4+ or CD8+ T cells sorted from blood, taken in a trial of the OX40 agonist ivuxolimab. The receptors originated from an adult with an advanced solid tumor such as melanoma, head and neck, liver or kidney cancer. Both conserved end residues are part of each CDR3. The order of the fields is clone size, D gene, J gene, V gene, CDR3 DNA, CDR3 protein. The D gene is left open where the match is weak. Rows give clone size only sometimes, using once, few, many, or a class for an expanded clone.

once,TRBD1,TRBJ1-2,TRBV7-2,TGTGCCAGCAGCTTCCAGGGGGACAGATATGGCTACACCTTC,CASSFQGDRYGYTF
NA,NA,TRBJ2-7,TRBV4-3,TGCGCCAGCAGCCCCTCAAGAACACTAGGGTACGAGCAGTACTTC,CASSPSRTLGYEQYF
NA,TRBD1,TRBJ2-2,TRBV27,TGTGCCAGCAGCCATGGGCCGGGACAGCCCCTAACGAACACCGGGGAGCTGTTTTTT,CASSHGPGQPLTNTGELFF
NA,TRBD1,TRBJ2-2,TRBV7-9,TGTGCCAGCATCGTCCGCCCGGGGACAGGGGGGAACACCGGGGAGCTGTTTTTT,CASIVRPGTGGNTGELFF
NA,NA,TRBJ2-2,TRBV4-2,TGTGCCAGCAGCCAACTCTTGTCGGATGACGGGGAGCTGTTTTTT,CASSQLLSDDGELFF
NA,NA,TRBJ1-1,TRBV6-5,TGTGCCAGCAGTCGGGACGGCCTACCAAACACTGAAGCTTTCTTT,CASSRDGLPNTEAFF
NA,NA,TRBJ1-1,TRBV5-1,TGCGCCAGCACCCTCACAGGTGGTAGGGGGGAAAGTGAAGCTTTCTTT,CASTLTGGRGESEAFF
NA,NA,TRBJ1-5,TRBV12-5,TGTGCTAGTGGTTTGGGACCCGATTATAGCAATCAGCCCCAGCATTTT,CASGLGPDYSNQPQHF
NA,NA,TRBJ2-7,TRBV14,TGTGCCAGCAGCCTCCGGACAGCCTACGAGCAGTACTTC,CASSLRTAYEQYF
NA,NA,TRBJ1-1,TRBV5-3,TGTGCCAGAAGCTCGGCAGTCCCGAGTGGGAACACTGAAGCTTTCTTT,CARSSAVPSGNTEAFF
NA,TRBD2,TRBJ2-7,TRBV9,TGTGCCAGCAGCGATAGTAGCGGGAGCCAAAACTCCTACGAGCAGTACTTC,CASSDSSGSQNSYEQYF
NA,NA,TRBJ2-5,TRBV27,TGTGCCAGCAGATTTACCCGGGGATGGGAGACCCAGTACTTC,CASRFTRGWETQYF
NA,NA,TRBJ2-4,TRBV7-2,TGTGCCAGCAGCTTATGGGAACTAGCTGGAAACATTCAGTACTTC,CASSLWELAGNIQYF
medium-sized,TRBD1,TRBJ2-7,TRBV7-9,TGTGCCAGCAGCTTTGGAGGAACAGGGGGAACCTACGAGCAGTACTTC,CASSFGGTGGTYEQYF
NA,NA,TRBJ2-3,TRBV27,TGTGCCAGCAGGTCCGTGGAGAACACAGATACGCAGTATTTT,CASRSVENTDTQYF
NA,NA,TRBJ1-2,TRBV11-3,TGTGCCAGCAGCTTGGTCCGTTCCTATGGCTACACCTTC,CASSLVRSYGYTF